This T cell receptor beta chain was found in a study of cytomegalovirus exposure and HLA in healthy donors. The wider study: Among the 300 to 450 genotyped donors, more than 70% were placed in the Caucasian-associated ancestry cluster.

This clone was recorded once. Its antigen is as yet unknown. With 60 Vbeta and 13 Jbeta primers, the PCR was carried out. Sequenced by immunoSEQ multiplex PCR; TCRdb stores in-frame clones only, minus some. In the table there are more than 150,000 clones, 84% of which are singletons. With V trimmed by 3 bases and J by 3 bases, 4 bases remained unmatched. Germline CDR1 and CDR2: SGHTA and FQGNSA. CDR3 size: 15 residues. Findings of the study overall: According to an earlier analysis, most TCR beta V segments yielded productive rearrangements about 90% or about 30% of the time. Most TCR sequences were rare, but some public TCRs occurred in many donors. A reported reduction in N-insertions relative to the 666-donor mean was seen in an Asian-associated ancestry cluster in a later analysis.

Sequencing was done on a sample of PBMCs. The source is a boy under 18 in good health and CMV-seronegative. This chain connects TRBV7-2 to TRBJ2-1; 8 bases line up with TRBD2. The CDR3 bases are TGTGCCAGCAGCTTGTTTGCGGGGGGCTACAATGAGCAGTTCTTC. Translation gives CASSLFAGGYNEQFF.